Presented here are 22 T cell receptor beta chains from one specimen sequenced in a study of blood T cell repertoires in COVID-19. The method was immunoSEQ multiplex PCR; TCRdb's version includes in-frame clones alone and lacks a portion of them. The repertoire consists of under 250,000 clones, with around 86% occurring once and the leading ten covering around 8.9%. The specimen was PBMCs or T cells enriched from blood (not recorded which). All receptors derive from a woman in her 50s with acute COVID-19.

The DNA of the CDR3 is TGCGCCAGCAGCTGGGGACTAGGCACAGATACGCAGTATTTT. As protein: CASSWGLGTDTQYF. The V and J genes are TRBV5-1 and TRBJ2-3; 8 bases line up with TRBD2. CDR3 length: 14 residues. Germline V gene data show CDR1 as SGHRS and CDR2 as YFSETQ. Trimming removed 3 bases from V and 1 base from J; junction bases left unmatched: 1.

This chain connects TRBV18 to TRBJ1-2, with 8 nucleotides matching TRBD1. V shed 0 bases, J shed 5 bases, and the junction held 8 bases outside the gene matches. CDR3 size: 16 residues. Germline V gene data show CDR1 as KGHSH and CDR2 as LQKENI. The CDR3 nucleotides read TGTGCCAGCTCACCACCACGGACAGGGTTTTTTTATGGCTACACCTTC. Encoded protein: CASSPPRTGFFYGYTF.

V is TRBV3-1 (or the pseudogene TRBV3-2) and J is TRBJ1-2; D may be TRBD1 (5 bases). Germline V gene sequence: CDR1 LGHDT, CDR2 YNNKEL (reference sequence). The V end was cut by 5 bases, the J end by 8 bases, with 9 bases between. This CDR3 has 11 residues. The CDR3 DNA reads as TGTGCCAGCAGCGCTTCAGGGGGCTACACCTTC. Its protein is CASSASGGYTF.

This chain uses TRBV12-5 with TRBJ2-5; D is ambiguous. Trimming cost V 3 bases and J 5 bases, with 7 bases left between them. This CDR3 contains 12 residues. CDR1 and CDR2 (germline): LGHNT, FRNRAP. DNA for the CDR3: TGTGCTAGTGGTTTAAACACGGAGACCCAGTACTTC. Its protein is CASGLNTETQYF.

V gene TRBV19 combines with J gene TRBJ1-5, with TRBD1 matching over 8 bases. Germline V lookup: CDR1 LNHDA, CDR2 SQIVND (reference sequence). This CDR3 contains 14 residues. V lost 4 bases to trimming and J lost 4 bases; unmatched junction nucleotides: 3. Written as DNA, the CDR3 is TGTGCCAGTAGTACGGACAGGGAGAATCAGCCCCAGCATTTT. Translation gives CASSTDRENQPQHF.

The chain has TRBV3-1 (or the pseudogene TRBV3-2) and TRBJ2-5, with TRBD2 matching over 10 bases. V lost 0 bases, J lost 3 bases, and 13 bases stayed unmatched. There are 19 residues in the CDR3. Germline values: CDR1 LGHDT, CDR2 YNNKEL (reference sequence). This CDR3 is CASSQESELAGWKKETQYF. For the CDR3, the DNA is TGTGCCAGCAGCCAAGAATCTGAACTAGCGGGATGGAAGAAAGAGACCCAGTACTTC.

This clone showed up just a few times. The chain joins TRBV18 to TRBJ2-2; 10 bases align to TRBD1. The CDR3 is 17 residues long. Per germline, CDR1 KGHSH and CDR2 LQKENI. Losses at the gene ends were 3 bases for V and 7 bases for J; bases not matched to a gene: 11. CDR3 DNA sequence: TGTGCCAGCTCACCGACAGGGGGCGAGGCCATTCTCGGGGAGCTGTTTTTT. Translated: CASSPTGGEAILGELFF. Filled out from reference TRBV18 and TRBJ2-2, the complete variable domain reads NAGVMQNPRHLVRRRGQEARLRCSPMKGHSHVYWYRQLPEEGLKFMVYLQKENIIDESGMPKERFSAEFPKEGPSILRIQQVVRGDSAAYFCASSPTGGEAILGELFFGEGSRLTVL.

This chain uses TRBV7-8 with TRBJ1-2; TRBD1 matches at 7 bases. This CDR3 region has 16 residues. The V gene end was trimmed by 5 bases and the J gene end by 4 bases; junction bases not matched to a gene: 13. Germline CDR1 is SGHVS and CDR2 is FQNEAQ. The CDR3 nucleotides read TGTGCCAGCAGCGCCGGGACAGCCAACTCGGGCTATGGCTACACCTTC. Protein sequence: CASSAGTANSGYGYTF.

This clone was observed a few times. V and J are TRBV3-1 (or the pseudogene TRBV3-2) and TRBJ2-7, with 7 bases identical to TRBD2. The CDR3 contains 15 residues. The junction had 6 bases not matched to a gene; V was cut back by 4 bases and J by 0 bases. The germline V gene has CDR1 LGHDT and CDR2 YNNKEL (reference sequence). The CDR3 DNA follows: TGTGCCAGCAGCCTCCTAGCGGCCGACTCCTACGAGCAGTACTTC. It is translated as CASSLLAADSYEQYF.

The J gene is TRBJ1-2, the V gene TRBV10-3, with no clear D. Deletions cut 5 bases from V and 7 bases from J, with 17 bases between. This CDR3 has 14 residues. CDR1 is ENHRY, CDR2 SYGVKD, per germline. CDR3 region: CAISSGDSFGGYTF. The CDR3 bases are TGTGCCATCAGTTCCGGGGATTCCTTCGGTGGCTACACCTTC.

A note on this clone: A much larger clone lies one base from this, so it may be a read error. The genes are TRBV7-8 and TRBJ1-5; tentatively, D is TRBD1 (5 bases). CDR3 size: 13 residues. The germline gives CDR1 SGHVS, CDR2 FQNEAQ. Trimming took off 6 bases at V and 2 bases at J, with 8 bases between the two ends. In nucleotides, the CDR3 is TGTGCCAGCAGTGCGGGGGGCAATCAGCCCCAGCATTTT. Translation gives CASSAGGNQPQHF.

V gene TRBV18 combines with J gene TRBJ1-5; D is ambiguous. The CDR3 is 16 residues long. V lost 3 bases to trimming and J lost 1 base, with 13 bases between them. CDR1 KGHSH and CDR2 LQKENI come from the germline V gene. In DNA, the CDR3 is TGTGCCAGCTCACCTGGTCGGCAGGAAAGCAATCAGCCCCAGCATTTT. Translated, it gives CASSPGRQESNQPQHF.

CDR3 residues: CASSLKFQGEAFF. The CDR3 DNA is TGTGCCAGCAGCTTAAAATTCCAGGGAGAAGCTTTCTTT. The J gene is TRBJ1-1, the V gene TRBV7-2; D might be TRBD1 (5 bases). V dropped 2 bases and J dropped 8 bases, with 12 bases sitting between them. CDR1 SGHTA and CDR2 FQGNSA come from the germline V gene. The CDR3 is 13 amino acids.

CDR3 DNA sequence: TGTGCCAGCAGCCAAGTATTAGGGGGTAGCTCCTATGGCTACACCTTC. Residues: CASSQVLGGSSYGYTF. J is TRBJ1-2 and V is TRBV3-1 (or the pseudogene TRBV3-2); perhaps TRBD1 as D (6 bases). Deletions cut 1 base from V and 4 bases from J, with 16 bases between. The CDR3 is 16 amino acids. In germline, CDR1 is LGHDT, CDR2 YNNKEL (reference sequence).

V and J are TRBV9 and TRBJ2-2; 7 nucleotides align to TRBD1. Per the germline V gene, CDR1 is SGDLS and CDR2 is YYNGEE. V lost 4 bases, J lost 5 bases, and 5 bases stayed unmatched. CDR3 size: 14 residues. This CDR3 is CASSWDSLTGELFF. CDR3 in DNA: TGTGCCAGCAGCTGGGACAGCCTAACCGGGGAGCTGTTTTTT.

This rearrangement joins TRBV12-3 or TRBV12-4 to TRBJ1-2, with TRBD1 matching over 7 bases. The junction had 5 bases not matched to a gene; V was cut back by 8 bases and J by 5 bases. The CDR3 consists of 12 residues. DNA for the CDR3: TGTGCCAGCGGTACAGGGGTGTATGGCTACACCTTC. Encoded protein: CASGTGVYGYTF.

CDR3 sequence (DNA): TGTGCCAGCAGCTTAGACTCACAGGGGGCAGGGACTGAAGCTTTCTTT. It specifies CASSLDSQGAGTEAFF. The genes are TRBV11-3 and TRBJ1-1; 9 nucleotides align to TRBD1. CDR1 and CDR2 (germline): SGHNT, YENEEA. V gave up 0 bases and J gave up 5 bases; unmatched junction bases: 7. This CDR3 is built from 16 residues.

This clone was observed a handful of times. The chain combines TRBV24-1 with TRBJ2-5, with D perhaps matching TRBD1 (6 bases). CDR3 length: 15 amino acids. Trimming pared 2 bases from V and 4 bases from J, leaving 13 bases between. Looked up from germline, CDR1 is KGHDR and CDR2 is SFDVKD. The CDR3 DNA reads as TGTGCCACCAGTGATTCCTGGGGGCCCATAGAGACCCAGTACTTC. As protein: CATSDSWGPIETQYF.

V is TRBV28 and J is TRBJ1-1, with D perhaps TRBD1 (5 bases). The CDR3 is 15 residues long. CDR1 MDHEN and CDR2 SYDVKM come from the germline V gene. V was pared by 3 bases and J by 7 bases, with 18 bases between. The CDR3 reads CASSFRGIIPIEAFF. CDR3 DNA: TGTGCCAGCAGTTTCCGGGGGATTATTCCTATTGAAGCTTTCTTT.

This sequence joins TRBV7-2 and TRBJ2-7, with D possibly TRBD2 on 6 matching bases. This CDR3 contains 15 residues. Trimming took 0 bases from V and 5 from J, leaving 14 bases between them. CDR1 SGHTA and CDR2 FQGNSA come from the germline V gene. This chain's CDR3 is CASSLAPGASHEQYF. The CDR3 region has the DNA TGTGCCAGCAGCTTAGCGCCGGGAGCTTCCCACGAGCAGTACTTC.

A single count supports this clone. CDR3 nucleotide sequence: TGTGCCAGCAGGGCGTACGGGGGGCCGTCGGATACGCAGTATTTT. This gives the protein CASRAYGGPSDTQYF. The chain uses TRBV6-5 and TRBJ2-3; tentatively, D is TRBD2 (7 bases). This CDR3 has 15 residues. From germline, CDR1 is MNHEY and CDR2 SVGAGI. V gave up 6 bases and J gave up 6 bases, with 19 bases separating them.

V is TRBV20-1 and J is TRBJ2-7, with D unclear. CDR3 length: 13 residues. The germline V gene has CDR1 DFQATT and CDR2 SNEGSKA (reference sequence). V was clipped by 3 bases and J by 0 bases, with 9 bases between them. The DNA of the CDR3 is TGCAGTGCTAGTGAGTACAACTCCTACGAGCAGTACTTC. Protein: CSASEYNSYEQYF.